This TCR beta chain was profiled in a study of T cells expressing NK-cell markers. The CDR3 is 14 residues long. Germline V lookup: CDR1 SGDLS, CDR2 YYNGEE. UMIs were included in TCR beta cDNA generated by 5'RACE template switching. From its re-call of the 5' RACE reads, TCRdb lists each CDR3 protein once, without DNA. In all, the sample yields under 500,000 distinct CDR3 sequences. The TCR sequence derives from a woman between 18 and 69 years old in good health. The chain is built from TRBV9 and TRBJ1-5; without DNA, the TCRdb call of TRBD1 cannot be checked. Sequences were obtained from blood T cells: a sorted CD56 or NKG2C T cell subset, CD4+ or CD8+ T cells, or bulk PBMC T cells (not recorded which). Here the CDR3 reads CASSAGTDNQPQHF.